This T cell receptor (beta chain) was retrieved from a study of lung T cells in sarcoidosis with Löfgren's syndrome. Each CDR3 protein gets one entry after TCRdb re-called the reads with MiXCR. This table has about 19,000 distinct CDR3 sequences, about 22% appearing once. CDR1 is MNHNS, CDR2 SASEGT, per germline. Losses at the gene ends were 7 bases for V and 0 bases for J; bases not matched to a gene: 8. There are 17 residues in the CDR3. In its sample, this clonotype ranks as medium-sized. This chain connects TRBV6-1 to TRBJ1-6; 8 nucleotides agree with TRBD1. The receptor's source is a human donor with sarcoidosis (Löfgren's syndrome or another form), or a control subject (not recorded which). Sequenced input: CD4+ T cells from PBMCs. Written as DNA, the CDR3 is TGTGCCAGCACTGGGACAGGTCTGAGCTCCTATAATTCACCCCTCCACTTT. Translation: CASTGTGLSSYNSPLHF.